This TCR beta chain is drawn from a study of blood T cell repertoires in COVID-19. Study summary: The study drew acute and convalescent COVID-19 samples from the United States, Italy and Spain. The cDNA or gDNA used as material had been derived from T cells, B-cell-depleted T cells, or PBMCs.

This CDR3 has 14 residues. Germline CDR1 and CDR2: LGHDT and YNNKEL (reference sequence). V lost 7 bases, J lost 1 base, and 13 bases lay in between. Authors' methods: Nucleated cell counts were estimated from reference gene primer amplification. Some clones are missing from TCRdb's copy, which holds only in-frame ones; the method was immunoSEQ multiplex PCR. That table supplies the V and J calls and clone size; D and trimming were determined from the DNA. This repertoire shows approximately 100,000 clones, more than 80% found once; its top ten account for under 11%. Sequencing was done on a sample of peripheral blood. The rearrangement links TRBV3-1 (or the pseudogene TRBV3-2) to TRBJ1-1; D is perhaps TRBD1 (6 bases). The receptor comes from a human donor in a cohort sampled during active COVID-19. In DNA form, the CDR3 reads TGTGCCAGCACAATGGCCAGGGGGAACACTGAAGCTTTCTTT. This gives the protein CASTMARGNTEAFF.